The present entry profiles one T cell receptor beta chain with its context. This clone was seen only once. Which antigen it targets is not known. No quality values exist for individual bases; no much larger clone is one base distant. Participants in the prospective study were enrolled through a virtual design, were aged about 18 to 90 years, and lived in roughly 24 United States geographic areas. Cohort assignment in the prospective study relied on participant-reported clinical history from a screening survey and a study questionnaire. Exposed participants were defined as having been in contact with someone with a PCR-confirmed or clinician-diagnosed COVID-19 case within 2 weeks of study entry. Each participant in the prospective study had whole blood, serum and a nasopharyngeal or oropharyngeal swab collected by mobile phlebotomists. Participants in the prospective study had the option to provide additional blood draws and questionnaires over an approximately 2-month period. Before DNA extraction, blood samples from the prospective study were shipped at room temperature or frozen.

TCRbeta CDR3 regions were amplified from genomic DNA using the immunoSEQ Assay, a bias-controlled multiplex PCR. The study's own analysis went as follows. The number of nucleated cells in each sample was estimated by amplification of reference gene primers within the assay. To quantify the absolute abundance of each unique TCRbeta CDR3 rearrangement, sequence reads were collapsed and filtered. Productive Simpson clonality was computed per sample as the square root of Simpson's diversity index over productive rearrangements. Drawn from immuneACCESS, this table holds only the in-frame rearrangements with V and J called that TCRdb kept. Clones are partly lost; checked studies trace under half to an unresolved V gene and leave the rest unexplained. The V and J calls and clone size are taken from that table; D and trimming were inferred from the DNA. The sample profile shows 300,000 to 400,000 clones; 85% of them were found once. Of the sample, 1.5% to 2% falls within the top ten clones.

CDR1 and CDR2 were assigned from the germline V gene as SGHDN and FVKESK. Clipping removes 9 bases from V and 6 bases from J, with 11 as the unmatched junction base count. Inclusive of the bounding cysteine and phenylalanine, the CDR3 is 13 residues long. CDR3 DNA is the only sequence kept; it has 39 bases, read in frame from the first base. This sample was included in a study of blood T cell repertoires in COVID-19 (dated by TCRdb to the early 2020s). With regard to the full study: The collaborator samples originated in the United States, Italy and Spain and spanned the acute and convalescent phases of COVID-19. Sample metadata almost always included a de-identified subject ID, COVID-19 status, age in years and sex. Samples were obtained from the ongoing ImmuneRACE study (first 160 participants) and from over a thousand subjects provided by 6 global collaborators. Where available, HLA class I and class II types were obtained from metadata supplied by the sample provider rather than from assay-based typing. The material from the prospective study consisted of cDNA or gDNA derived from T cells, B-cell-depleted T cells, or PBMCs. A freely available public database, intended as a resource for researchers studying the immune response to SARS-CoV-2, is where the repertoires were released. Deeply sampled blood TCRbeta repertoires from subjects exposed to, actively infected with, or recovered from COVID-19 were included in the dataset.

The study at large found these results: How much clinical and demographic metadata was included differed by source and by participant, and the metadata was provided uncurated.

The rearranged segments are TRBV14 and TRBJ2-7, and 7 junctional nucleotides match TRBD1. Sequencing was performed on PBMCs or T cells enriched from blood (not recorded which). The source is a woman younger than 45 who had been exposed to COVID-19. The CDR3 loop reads CASNPGAGGEQYF. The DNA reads TGTGCCAGTAACCCCGGCGCAGGGGGCGAGCAGTACTTC.